This TCR beta chain stems from a study of cytomegalovirus exposure and HLA in healthy donors (dated by TCRdb to 2017 to 2019). Study-level background: According to an earlier analysis of 587 of the donors, about 179 million T cells yielded roughly 100 million unique TCR beta sequences and approximately 300 Gb of sequence data. Of the roughly 410 genotyped donors, 75% to 85% were placed in the genetic ancestry cluster associated with self-reported Caucasian donors. Every discovery cohort repertoire had been produced on one sequencing platform. To study patterns of TCR occurrence, a later analysis re-analyzed previously published TCR beta repertoires from several hundred donors and added high-resolution HLA genotyping. Typing coverage differed by locus: A, B, C, DRB1 and DQB1 were typed in roughly 620-630 donors, DQA1 in about 510, DPA1 in 600 to 610, and DPB1 in about 450. An earlier analysis of roughly 580 of the donors used high-throughput TCR beta sequencing to judge whether each TCR beta V gene segment behaved as functional or pseudogenic. Alongside the repertoire data, information on donor age, sex, ethnicity and CMV serostatus was compiled. Genome-wide SNP genotypes for about 60% of the roughly 670 donors were used in a later genetic analysis, which treated that subset as a discovery cohort. Five DR-DQ haplotypes were handled as single units for association and clustering, since linkage in the cohort was strong. In addition to the first cohort of 650 to 750 subjects, a separate validation cohort of approximately 120 different subjects was used. In the later analysis, no new phenotypic data were used to find candidate immune exposures; instead, reliance was placed on TCR beta sequences and their occurrence across donors. Both class I and class II loci were covered by HLA typing, at four-digit resolution. To predict cytomegalovirus infection status, the study combined high-throughput TCR immunosequencing, statistical association of individual TCRs with disease status, and machine learning. Across about 370 genotyped donors of the cohort, an average of approximately 220,000 unique TCR beta nucleotide sequences per donor were sequenced, and roughly 18% of those sequences were non-productive. The study was designed to test whether signatures of past pathogen exposure could be identified by cataloging public T cell receptors. The study used immunosequencing to profile the T cell repertoires of more than 650 subjects and linked those repertoires to cytomegalovirus serostatus. Roughly 300 gigabases of sequencing data and approximately 80 million unique TCR sequences were included in an early release covering roughly 600 HLA-typed donors. Broader findings and caveats from the paper: Cytomegalovirus status was reported to be diagnosed by the classifier with high specificity and sensitivity in both the original and validation cohorts. Sequencing depth was assumed to be roughly uniform across donors in the presence/absence analyses, though that assumption may not hold. An association between a missense DCLRE1C variant and V-gene and J-gene trimming of TCR beta chains was found in a later genetic analysis and replicated in an independent cohort. A further reported finding was that TCR beta sequences accurately predicted the HLA-A and HLA-B alleles for most subjects in the first cohort. Roughly 17 rarely observed V segments, including chromosome 9 orphons, were excluded from the earlier analysis of approximately 500 of the donors because counts were too low. In a later analysis, HLA-associated TCR beta chains showed more clonal expansion and lower generation probabilities than non-associated chains that were equally common. Most TCR sequences were seen in very few donors, while some public TCRs were found in many individuals. The authors suggested that the approach could potentially be extended to other disease states and immunological phenotypes. Specific HLA alleles were associated with 16,951 TCR beta sequences at a false discovery rate of 0.05 in a later analysis. In a later genetic analysis, fewer N-insertions in productive TCRs were reported among donors in an Asian-associated ancestry cluster than the approximately 710-donor mean. According to a later analysis, TCR association rates differed among HLA loci, with DRB1 alleles showing the most associated TCRs and HLA-C alleles showing the fewest. A cluster of highly shared sequence variants was judged likely to represent a technical artifact of the sequencing pipeline. Some IMGT-functional V segments, including TRBV6-2 and TRBV6-3, could not be distinguished by the 87-base-pair reads and were therefore excluded. This cohort had only TCR beta chains sequenced, and the lack of alpha or paired-chain data limited which features could be detected. Three of the identified cytomegalovirus-associated TCR beta chains were confirmed in vitro to be specific for cytomegalovirus antigens. Broadly in line with IMGT annotations, most TCR beta V segments showed up in productive rearrangements about 87% or about 30% of the time in an earlier analysis of 450 to 600 of the donors. Correlated functional status among segregating V segments might reflect linkage disequilibrium, but an unknown experimental factor could not be ruled out. CMV serostatus was the only immune exposure information available for the cohort. The study gave a list of under 200 TCR beta chains associated with cytomegalovirus. Because some donors lacked HLA typing at each locus, the association tests relied only on the typed subset. Strong co-occurrence of HLA alleles, especially DR and DQ, made assigning TCR associations to individual alleles difficult. Most CMV-associated TCR beta chains appeared to be HLA-restricted in a later analysis, and the HLA associations seemed to be driven largely by CMV exposure. Several of the top co-occurrence clusters appeared to be linked to parvovirus B19, influenza, CMV and Epstein-Barr virus, according to a later analysis.

Receptors were amplified or captured by the immunoSEQ multiplex PCR assay. A mixture of 60 forward primers for TCR Vbeta segments and 13 reverse primers for TCR Jbeta segments was used in the multiplex PCR. Amplification of the CDR3 region of rearranged TCR beta genes was performed with a multiplex PCR assay on genomic DNA. On the Illumina HiSeq System, the amplified TCR beta libraries were sequenced as 87-base-pair reads. The original pipeline was this. In a later analysis, tens of millions of unique TCR beta chains were counted across the approximately 620 repertoires, and roughly 10 million of these chains were shared by at least two donors. Raw reads were error-corrected and collapsed into unique sequences by a nearest-neighbor algorithm in which closely related sequences were merged to remove PCR and sequencing errors. Alignment of CDR3 sequences to IMGT reference sequences was used to assign V, D and J gene segments. For a sequence to be retained, at least a six-nucleotide match to both a V gene segment and a J gene segment was required. Rearrangements were classified as productive when the CDR3 lacked stop codons and remained in frame with V and J, and all other rearrangements were classified as non-productive. CDR3 was defined by IMGT convention, running from the second conserved V-encoded cysteine to the conserved J-encoded phenylalanine. In an earlier analysis of approximately 590 of the donors, sequences lacking an unambiguous match to a single V gene segment were excluded. In an earlier analysis of roughly 600 of the donors, a V segment was called functional when productive rearrangements were above 56.7%, and segregating when the standard deviation between donors exceeded 5%. A statistical classification framework was built to diagnose cytomegalovirus status from the catalog of TCR beta chain sequences. In a later analysis, V and J genes were assigned by comparing TCR nucleotide sequences against IMGT/GENE-DB human TR gene sequences. The TCRdist pipeline was used in a later analysis to assign CDR3 sequences and most-parsimonious VDJ recombination scenarios. In a later analysis, each TCR beta chain was defined by its CDR3 amino acid sequence together with its V-gene family, and reads without a unique V-gene family were excluded. To address suspected cross-contamination and a sequencing artifact, a later analysis removed some 620 highly shared, low-generation-probability nucleotide sequences. In a later analysis, a clonal expansion index for each public chain was calculated from normalized within-repertoire ranks of inferred template counts. Generation probabilities in a later analysis came from a VDJ recombination model fitted to out-of-frame rearrangements, and those results were checked against IGoR. A later analysis scored TCR-TCR, TCR-HLA and TCR-CMV co-occurrence with hypergeometric tests, applying a repertoire-size bias correction to TCR pairs. To estimate false discovery rates, a later analysis permuted the HLA or CMV assignments 20 times. A later analysis grouped co-occurring TCRs with DBSCAN, adding TCRdist sequence similarity when clustering within HLA-allele-positive subsets. Co-occurrence clustering excluded repertoires with fewer than 30,000 or more than 120,000 public chains, plus five with anomalous nucleotide sharing. TCRdb provides this immuneACCESS table in a form limited to in-frame rearrangements. Some clones are lacking; in checked studies, under half of them reflect an unresolved V gene, and why the rest are absent is not known. V and J calls and clone size are as listed in that table; D and trimming were resolved from the DNA. A total of about 160,000 clones appear in this sample, about four fifths of them only once. More than 8% of the sample belongs to the ten largest clones.

In total, 500 to 700 healthy bone marrow donors made up the cohort. At the time of sampling, every cohort member was nominally healthy, though immune exposures that went unrecorded were likely present. The donor tested CMV seropositive and was one of the 289 seropositive cohort members. A peripheral blood sample was collected from each donor, and TCR beta sequencing was performed on peripheral blood mononuclear cells. Genomic DNA was extracted from the blood cell samples with the Qiagen DNeasy Blood Extraction Kit. In the case of this clone: No cognate antigen has been identified for it. Per-nucleotide qualities are absent, and no much larger clonotype sits a single base away.

Ends trimmed: V by 2 bases, J by 6 bases; bases unmatched to a gene: 4. The germline V gene specifies SQVTM as CDR1 and ANQGSEA as CDR2. The CDR3 starts with the cysteine, ends with the phenylalanine, and has 14 residues. This entry keeps only the CDR3 DNA: 42 bases, framed from base 1. The chain is assembled from TRBV29-1 and TRBJ2-5; 12 bases in the middle match TRBD2. The TCR was taken from a male donor in good health and CMV-seropositive. The sequenced sample was PBMCs. The nucleotide sequence reads as follows: TGCAGCGTTGAACGGCTAGCGGGAGGGCAGACCCAGTACTTC. It translates to CSVERLAGGQTQYF.